These 22 T cell receptor beta chains were all obtained from the same sample, sequenced in a study of preoperative IRX-2 immunotherapy in early breast cancer. Described treatment: preoperative locoregional IRX-2 cytokine immunotherapy. Sequenced by immunoSEQ multiplex PCR; TCRdb stores in-frame clones only, minus some. The sample has about 42,000 clones; 77% are singletons. Sample: tumor tissue, taken after IRX-2 immunotherapy. The receptors were sampled from a human donor with breast cancer.

The chain couples TRBV6-8 to TRBJ2-5; weak D call: TRBD2 (6 bases). Between the trimmed V and J ends, which lost 4 bases and 1 base, there was a span of 16 bases. In germline, CDR1 is MNHGY, CDR2 SAAAGT. The CDR3 is 16 amino acids. The CDR3 DNA reads TGTGCCAGCAGTTCTACAAGGCGGGGCCCCCAAGAGACCCAGTACTTC. Protein sequence: CASSSTRRGPQETQYF.

The chain carries TRBV5-1 and TRBJ2-1, with D hard to call. The CDR3 extends over 15 amino acids. The V end lost 4 bases, the J end lost 3 bases, and 14 bases lay between the germline ends. CDR1 is SGHRS, CDR2 YFSETQ, per germline. The CDR3 here is CASSRSALDYNEQFF. The DNA of the CDR3 is TGCGCCAGCAGCCGCTCCGCCCTAGACTACAATGAGCAGTTCTTC.

The V call is TRBV6-1, the J call TRBJ2-1; the D is unclear. Germline CDR1 MNHNS, CDR2 SASEGT. Trimming removed 4 bases at V and 5 bases at J, with 12 bases between. There are 14 residues in the CDR3. CDR3 region: CASSAFSGNNEQFF. The CDR3 DNA sequence: TGTGCCAGCAGTGCCTTTTCGGGTAACAATGAGCAGTTCTTC.

This chain links TRBV28 with TRBJ2-7, with 10 bases lining up with TRBD1. The CDR3 is 15 amino acids. The V gene end was trimmed by 4 bases and the J gene end by 3 bases; junction bases not matched to a gene: 6. The germline CDR1 and CDR2 sequences are MDHEN and SYDVKM. The CDR3 DNA reads TGTGCCAGCAGTTCGCCCGGGACAGGGGACTACGAGCAGTACTTC. Translated, it gives CASSSPGTGDYEQYF.

The chain employs TRBV6-8 and TRBJ1-1; TRBD1 is a possible D gene (5 bases). CDR3 length equals 15 residues. V dropped 6 bases and J dropped 0 bases, with 14 bases sitting between them. Germline V lookup: CDR1 MNHGY, CDR2 SAAAGT. Here the CDR3 DNA reads TGTGCCAGCAGCTACAGACGGGACGTGAACACTGAAGCTTTCTTT. Its protein is CASSYRRDVNTEAFF.

The J gene is TRBJ1-1, the V gene TRBV18; a weak D match, TRBD1 (5 bases). Germline assignment: CDR1 KGHSH and CDR2 LQKENI. The CDR3 is 14 amino acids. V was trimmed by 5 bases and J by 6 bases, leaving 16 bases between them. CDR3 DNA sequence: TGTGCCAGCTCATCAACGGACAATATCCCTGAAGCTTTCTTT. Protein: CASSSTDNIPEAFF.

The rearrangement links TRBV19 to TRBJ1-3, with a weak D call TRBD1 (6 bases). In germline, CDR1 is LNHDA, CDR2 SQIVND (reference sequence). The CDR3 covers 13 residues. The germline V and J ends were trimmed by 5 bases and 8 bases, with 13 bases remaining between them. The CDR3 region has the DNA TGTGCCAGTAGTTACGGGCCAGGGGACACCATATATTTT. Protein product: CASSYGPGDTIYF.

The genes are TRBV6-8 and TRBJ1-1, with 8 bases aligning to TRBD1. V lost 5 bases to trimming and J lost 8 bases; unmatched junction nucleotides: 4. The CDR3 is 12 amino acids. Germline V gives CDR1 MNHGY, CDR2 SAAAGT. CDR3 amino acids: CASSQGAFEAFF. Here the CDR3 DNA reads TGTGCCAGCAGTCAGGGGGCCTTCGAAGCTTTCTTT.

This chain uses TRBV1 with TRBJ2-1; the listed D gene, TRBD2, was not tested against the DNA. TRBV1 is termed a pseudogene. The CDR3 is made up of 21 amino acids. In DNA form, the CDR3 reads TGCGCCAGCAGCCAAGCTCACCCGGGACTAGCGGGATATTCGCTTCACAATGAGCAGTTCTTC. Protein product: CASSQAHPGLAGYSLHNEQFF.

V and J are TRBV6-4 and TRBJ1-5; the match to TRBD1 covers 7 bases. This CDR3 contains 15 residues. V dropped 3 bases and J dropped 2; count of bases not matched to a gene: 4. CDR1 is MRHNA, CDR2 SNTAGT, per germline. This CDR3 reads CASSELGQGNQPQHF. The CDR3 DNA sequence: TGTGCCAGCAGTGAACTCGGACAGGGCAATCAGCCCCAGCATTTT.

This clone appeared a single time. The CDR3 DNA sequence: TGTGCCAGCAGGTTGAGGCCTCAGGAGGCCTACGAGCAGTACTTC. This encodes CASRLRPQEAYEQYF. The chain joins TRBV6-8 to TRBJ2-7; tentative D call: TRBD2 (5 bases). The V end lost 6 bases, the J end lost 2 bases, and 17 bases lay between the germline ends. The CDR3 runs 15 residues. Per germline, CDR1 MNHGY and CDR2 SAAAGT.

This clone was counted only a few times. The chain links TRBV11-3 to TRBJ1-3; D not resolved. The CDR3 covers 14 residues. The V end was cut by 2 bases, the J end by 0 bases, with 5 bases between. CDR1 is SGHNT, CDR2 YENEEA, per germline. CDR3: CASSLYSSGNTIYF. DNA for the CDR3: TGTGCCAGCAGCTTATACTCCTCTGGAAACACCATATATTTT.

In this sample, this clone turned up once. This chain joins TRBV27 and TRBJ2-7, with 10 nucleotides matching TRBD1. The CDR3 length is 17 residues. Germline values: CDR1 MNHEY, CDR2 SMNVEV (reference sequence). Unmatched junction bases numbered 11, after V lost 4 bases and J lost 2 bases. The CDR3 DNA sequence: TGTGCCAGCAGTTCCATCCCTCCGGGACAGGGGCCCTACGAGCAGTACTTC. Residues: CASSSIPPGQGPYEQYF.

This clone is a singleton in its sample. V and J are TRBV10-2 and TRBJ2-2; D perhaps matches TRBD1 (6 bases). Trimming pared 6 bases from V and 4 bases from J, leaving 9 bases between. CDR1 WSHSY and CDR2 SAAADI come from the germline V gene. This CDR3 has 13 amino acids. This chain's CDR3 is CASSGTFTGELFF. As DNA, the CDR3 is TGCGCCAGCAGCGGGACATTCACCGGGGAGCTGTTTTTT.

The chain carries TRBV4-1 and TRBJ2-1; D might be TRBD2 (7 bases). CDR1 is MGHRA and CDR2 is YSYEKL in the germline V gene. Deletions cut 0 bases from V and 4 bases from J, with 16 bases between. CDR3 length equals 17 residues. The chain's CDR3 is CASSQDRGGEVYNEQFF. CDR3 bases: TGCGCCAGCAGCCAAGATAGAGGGGGGGAAGTATACAATGAGCAGTTCTTC.

The chain couples TRBV28 to TRBJ2-5; 7 bases are a match to TRBD2. CDR3 length: 14 residues. V lost 2 bases, J lost 5 bases, and 5 bases stayed unmatched. The germline gives CDR1 MDHEN, CDR2 SYDVKM. In DNA, the CDR3 is TGTGCCAGCAGTTTAAGGGAGGGAGGTGAGACCCAGTACTTC. It yields the protein CASSLREGGETQYF. Using reference TRBV28 and TRBJ2-5 for the parts outside the CDR3, the full variable domain is DVKVTQSSRYLVKRTGEKVFLECVQDMDHENMFWYRQDPGLGLRLIYFSYDVKMKEKGDIPEGYSVSREKKERFSLILESASTNQTSMYLCASSLREGGETQYFGPGTRLLVL.

The chain carries TRBV6-8 and TRBJ2-7, with 8 nucleotides matching TRBD1. In germline, CDR1 is MNHGY, CDR2 SAAAGT. The CDR3 is 15 amino acids. V gave up 2 bases and J gave up 5 bases; unmatched junction bases: 8. The CDR3 loop reads CASSYRRQGTHEQYF. In DNA form, the CDR3 reads TGTGCCAGCAGTTACCGTCGACAGGGGACCCACGAGCAGTACTTC.

The chain carries TRBV5-1 and TRBJ2-1; TRBD2 matches at 7 bases. Germline V CDR1 and CDR2: SGHRS, YFSETQ. This CDR3 is 14 amino acids long. The V gene end was trimmed by 6 bases and the J gene end by 0 bases; junction bases not matched to a gene: 3. CDR3 protein: CASNRGSSYNEQFF. CDR3 bases: TGCGCCAGCAACCGCGGGAGCTCCTACAATGAGCAGTTCTTC.

This chain links TRBV5-1 with TRBJ2-2; 8 bases are a match to TRBD1. Looked up from germline, CDR1 is SGHRS and CDR2 is YFSETQ. The V gene end was trimmed by 4 bases and the J gene end by 6 bases; junction bases not matched to a gene: 8. The CDR3 runs 15 residues. CDR3 loop: CASSARQGLAGELFF. CDR3 coding DNA: TGCGCCAGCAGCGCTCGACAGGGGCTGGCCGGGGAGCTGTTTTTT. Based on the CDR3 plus reference TRBV5-1 and TRBJ2-2, the full variable domain is KAGVTQTPRYLIKTRGQQVTLSCSPISGHRSVSWYQQTPGQGLQFLFEYFSETQRNKGNFPGRFSGRQFSNSRSEMNVSTLELGDSALYLCASSARQGLAGELFFGEGSRLTVL.

The chain combines TRBV19 with TRBJ2-2; 8 nucleotides line up with TRBD2. The junction had 4 bases not matched to a gene; V was cut back by 3 bases and J by 1 base. CDR3 length: 16 amino acids. The germline V gene encodes CDR1 LNHDA and CDR2 SQIVND (reference sequence). The DNA of the CDR3 is TGTGCCAGTAGTATCCTGGGACTAGAGAACACCGGGGAGCTGTTTTTT. Its protein product is CASSILGLENTGELFF.

This sequence joins TRBV12-5 and TRBJ2-1; unclear D gene. CDR3 length: 12 residues. The germline V gene encodes CDR1 LGHNT and CDR2 FRNRAP. The CDR3 DNA reads TGTGCCATTCTAAGCTCCTACAATGAGCAGTTCTTC. This translates into CAILSSYNEQFF.

The chain couples TRBV15 to TRBJ2-1; 11 bases are a match to TRBD2. The CDR3 is 18 residues long. V shed 0 bases, J shed 9 bases, and the junction held 13 bases outside the gene matches. The germline CDR1 and CDR2 sequences are LNHNV and YYDKDF (reference sequence). CDR3 sequence: CATSRDGGSGRARSEQFF. CDR3 nucleotide sequence: TGTGCCACCAGCAGAGATGGAGGTAGCGGGAGGGCAAGAAGTGAGCAGTTCTTC.